One and the same sample provided the 4 T cell receptor beta chains below, sequenced in a study of blood T cells in healthy people across ages. Combining a sample-barcoded 5' primer with a J-beta primer mix, a second PCR ran for roughly 6 to 12 cycles. In TCRdb, the 5' RACE reads were re-called with MiXCR into one record per CDR3 protein. The sample records some 1,000,000 distinct CDR3 sequences, approximately 25% being singletons. This sample was also put to use in a study of T cells of mothers and their children.

Sequencing input: blood. These receptors were taken from a girl under 10 years old in good health.

This clonotype was observed a handful of times. The chain carries TRBV11-2 and TRBJ1-2, with 7 nucleotides matching TRBD1. CDR1 SGHAT and CDR2 FQNNGV come from the germline V gene. V was clipped by 4 bases and J by 3 bases; unmatched bases: 5. The CDR3 sequence is 14 residues long. This CDR3 reads CASSSGTVYYGYTF. In nucleotides, the CDR3 is TGTGCCAGCAGCTCCGGGACAGTCTACTATGGCTACACCTTC.

This clonotype has just a few counts. The chain joins TRBV9 to TRBJ2-2; the match to TRBD1 covers 12 bases. The CDR3 contains 16 residues. V dropped 4 bases and J dropped 6; count of bases not matched to a gene: 7. Germline V lookup: CDR1 SGDLS, CDR2 YYNGEE. CDR3 amino acids: CASSTPGQGAAGELFF. CDR3 nucleotide sequence: TGTGCCAGCAGCACCCCGGGACAGGGGGCGGCCGGGGAGCTGTTTTTT. Variable domain in full (rest from reference TRBV9 and TRBJ2-2): DSGVTQTPKHLITATGQRVTLRCSPRSGDLSVYWYQQSLDQGLQFLIQYYNGEERAKGNILERFSAQQFPDLHSELNLSSLELGDSALYFCASSTPGQGAAGELFFGEGSRLTVL.

The rearrangement links TRBV18 to TRBJ1-2, with 7 bases matching TRBD1. Germline CDR1 KGHSH, CDR2 LQKENI. Germline trimming cut 0 bases from V and 5 bases from J; bases unmatched to any gene: 12. The CDR3 extends over 17 amino acids. The CDR3 nucleotides read TGTGCCAGCTCACCACCGGTGACAGGGATCGTAGATTATGGCTACACCTTC. Its protein is CASSPPVTGIVDYGYTF.

This clonotype was counted between two and nine times. J is TRBJ1-2 and V is TRBV20-1; tentatively, D is TRBD1 (5 bases). CDR1 is DFQATT, CDR2 SNEGSKA, per germline (reference sequence). The CDR3 runs 14 residues. Trimming left V 0 bases short and J 8 bases short, with 16 bases between. The CDR3 DNA reads TGCAGTGCTAGAGACGCCCAGGGCTTAAGGGGCTACACCTTC. This gives the protein CSARDAQGLRGYTF.